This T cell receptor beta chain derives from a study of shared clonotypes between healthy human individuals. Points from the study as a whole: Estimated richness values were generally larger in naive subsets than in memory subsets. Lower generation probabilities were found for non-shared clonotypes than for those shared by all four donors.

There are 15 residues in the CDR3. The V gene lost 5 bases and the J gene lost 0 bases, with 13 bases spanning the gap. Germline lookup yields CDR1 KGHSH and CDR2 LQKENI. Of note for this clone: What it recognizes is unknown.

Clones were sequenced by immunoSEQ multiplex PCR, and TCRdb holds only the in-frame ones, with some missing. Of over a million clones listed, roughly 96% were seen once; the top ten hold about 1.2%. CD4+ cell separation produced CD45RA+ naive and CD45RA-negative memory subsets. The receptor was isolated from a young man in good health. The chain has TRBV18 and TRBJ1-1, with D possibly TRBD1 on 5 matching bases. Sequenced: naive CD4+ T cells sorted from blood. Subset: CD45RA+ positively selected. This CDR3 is CASSTFDRLNTEAFF. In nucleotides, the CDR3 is TGTGCCAGCTCAACCTTCGACAGATTGAACACTGAAGCTTTCTTT.